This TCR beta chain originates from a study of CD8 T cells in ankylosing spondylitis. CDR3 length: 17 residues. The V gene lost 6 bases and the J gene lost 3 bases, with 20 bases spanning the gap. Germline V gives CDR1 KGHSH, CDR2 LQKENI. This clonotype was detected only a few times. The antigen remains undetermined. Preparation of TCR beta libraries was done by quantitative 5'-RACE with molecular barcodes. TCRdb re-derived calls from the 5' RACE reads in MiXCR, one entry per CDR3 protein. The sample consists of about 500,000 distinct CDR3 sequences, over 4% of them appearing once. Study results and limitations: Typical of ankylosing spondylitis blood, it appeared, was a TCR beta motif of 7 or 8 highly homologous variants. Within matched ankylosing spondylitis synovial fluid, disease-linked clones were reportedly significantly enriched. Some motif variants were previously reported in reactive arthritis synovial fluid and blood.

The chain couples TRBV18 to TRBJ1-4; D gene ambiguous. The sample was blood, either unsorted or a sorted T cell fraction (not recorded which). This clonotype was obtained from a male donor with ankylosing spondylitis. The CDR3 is CASSTNRGTVPNEKLFF. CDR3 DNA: TGTGCCAGCTCGACCAATAGAGGCACGGTTCCTAATGAAAAACTGTTTTTT.